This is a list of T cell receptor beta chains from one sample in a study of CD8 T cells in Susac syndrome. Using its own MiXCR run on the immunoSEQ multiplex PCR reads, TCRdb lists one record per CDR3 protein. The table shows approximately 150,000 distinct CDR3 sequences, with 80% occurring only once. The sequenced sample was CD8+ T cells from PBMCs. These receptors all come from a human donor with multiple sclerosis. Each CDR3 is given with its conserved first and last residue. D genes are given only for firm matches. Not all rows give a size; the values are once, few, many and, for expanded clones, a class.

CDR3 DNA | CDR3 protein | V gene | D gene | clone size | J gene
TGTGCCAGTAGTATTGGTGGGCAGCTCAATGAGCAGTTCTTC | CASSIGGQLNEQFF | TRBV19 | . | . | TRBJ2-1
TGTGCCAGCAGCTTAAACCCTGATCAGCCCCAGCATTTT | CASSLNPDQPQHF | TRBV11-3 | . | . | TRBJ1-5
TGCGCCAGCAGCCAAGTGGACAGGGCAAGACAGCCCCAGCATTTT | CASSQVDRARQPQHF | TRBV4-1 | TRBD1 | . | TRBJ1-5
TGCAGTGCTAGAGATCTCTACCAGGGCACCGGGGAGCTGTTTTTT | CSARDLYQGTGELFF | TRBV20-1 | . | once | TRBJ2-2
TGTGCCTGGAGCGACTTGGGGACTGAAGCTTTCTTT | CAWSDLGTEAFF | TRBV30 | . | . | TRBJ1-1
TGTGCCAGCAGTGACCCTACTTTGCGGGGGCCCGGGGACGAGCAGTACTTC | CASSDPTLRGPGDEQYF | TRBV6-4 | . | few | TRBJ2-7
TGTGCCAGCAGGCTGATTGTCTGCACCTTC | CASRLIVCTF | TRBV2 | . | . | TRBJ1-2
TGTGCCAGCAGTTTAGAGGGGCGTCAGCCCCAGCATTTT | CASSLEGRQPQHF | TRBV28 | . | . | TRBJ1-5
TGTGCCAGCAGCTTACAGGCGCTAGGAGGAAACACCATATATTTT | CASSLQALGGNTIYF | TRBV5-5 | . | . | TRBJ1-3
TGTGCCAGCAGCTACTTAGCCGGGACAGGGGTCTCGAGCTCCTACAATGAGCAGTTCTTC | CASSYLAGTGVSSSYNEQFF | TRBV7-8 | TRBD1 | once | TRBJ2-1
TGTGCCAGCACCGAATATGTGGACACCATATATTTT | CASTEYVDTIYF | TRBV7-9 | . | . | TRBJ1-3
TGCAGCGTTGATAATATCTACTCCGAACAGCCCTACAATGAGCAGTTCTTC | CSVDNIYSEQPYNEQFF | TRBV29-1 | . | . | TRBJ2-1
TGTGCCAGTAGCCCCTCCTTATTCCTGAACACTGAAGCTTTCTTT | CASSPSLFLNTEAFF | TRBV19 | . | . | TRBJ1-1
TGCGCCAGCAGCCAAGATTGGGGTGGAGAAGCTTTCTTT | CASSQDWGGEAFF | TRBV4-3 | . | once | TRBJ1-1
TGTGCCAGCAGCTTAGCCAGGCTAGCGGGGGTCGCGGATACGCAGTATTTT | CASSLARLAGVADTQYF | TRBV7-2 | TRBD2 | . | TRBJ2-3
TGTGCCTGGAGTGTATTATCGCGTGAAGCTTTCTTT | CAWSVLSREAFF | TRBV30 | . | . | TRBJ1-1
TGTGCCAGTAGTGAAGACCCCGGGGGGTCCAATGAGCAGTTCTTC | CASSEDPGGSNEQFF | TRBV19 | TRBD2 | . | TRBJ2-1
TGTGCCAGCAGTTTCAGGGACCCGTACGTTACTGGAAACACCATATATTTT | CASSFRDPYVTGNTIYF | TRBV28 | . | . | TRBJ1-3
TGTGCCAGCAGCTTGACCGGGACTAGCGTTCATGAGCAGTTCTTC | CASSLTGTSVHEQFF | TRBV9 | TRBD2 | . | TRBJ2-1
TGTGCCAGCAGCTTGCCTAGCGGGGAGTCAGATACGCAGTATTTT | CASSLPSGESDTQYF | TRBV5-6 | TRBD2 | few | TRBJ2-3
TGCGCCAGCAGCTTTAGACACGATGAAGCTCTCTTT | CASSFRHDEALF | TRBV5-1 | . | . | TRBJ1-1
TGTGCCAGTAGTACACCGGGACAGGGGATCGCTGAAGCTTTCTTT | CASSTPGQGIAEAFF | TRBV19 | TRBD1 | . | TRBJ1-1
TGCAGTGCTAGAGACCTACTAGGCGGTTCCTACAATGAGCAGTTCTTC | CSARDLLGGSYNEQFF | TRBV20-1 | . | . | TRBJ2-1
TGCAGCGCGGTGGGGGCCACAGTAAGCGGGAACTATGGCTACACCTTC | CSAVGATVSGNYGYTF | TRBV29-1 | . | . | TRBJ1-2
TGTGCCAGCATCTCCGTTCAGGGGACCGGGGAGCTGTTTTTT | CASISVQGTGELFF | TRBV12-3/TRBV12-4 | . | . | TRBJ2-2
TGTGCCAGCAGCTCCCTCCTAGGACCGTCGAACACTGAAGCTTTCTTT | CASSSLLGPSNTEAFF | TRBV11-2 | . | . | TRBJ1-1
TGTGCCAGCAGACCACTACGGAGCTCCTACAATGAGCAGTTCTTC | CASRPLRSSYNEQFF | TRBV6-1 | . | . | TRBJ2-1
TGTGCCGCGGGACCAGGGGCGGACGAAAATCAGCCCCAGCATTTT | CAAGPGADENQPQHF | TRBV10-3 | . | . | TRBJ1-5
TGTGCCAGCAGTCCAACGGCCCACGAGCAGTACTTC | CASSPTAHEQYF | TRBV12-3/TRBV12-4 | . | . | TRBJ2-7
TGTGCCAGCAGTTGGTCGGACGGACGACTAGTCCCGGGGGACACCTACGAGCAGTGCTTC | CASSWSDGRLVPGDTYEQCF | TRBV12-3/TRBV12-4 | . | . | TRBJ2-7
TGTGCCAGCAGCTACCCGGAACTAGCGGGAGGGCCCCATGAGCAGTTCTTC | CASSYPELAGGPHEQFF | TRBV7-9 | TRBD2 | . | TRBJ2-1
TGCAGTGCTAGAGGGCGGGGACTAGCGGGATTTTTGGATGAGCAGTTCTTC | CSARGRGLAGFLDEQFF | TRBV20-1 | TRBD2 | . | TRBJ2-1
TGTGCCAGCAGTGGCGGGACAGGGGGAGCAGATACGCAGTATTTT | CASSGGTGGADTQYF | TRBV6-5 | TRBD1 | . | TRBJ2-3
TGTGCCAGCAGTGAAGCCATTGCAACTAATGAAAAACTGTTTTTT | CASSEAIATNEKLFF | TRBV2 | . | once | TRBJ1-4
TGTGCCAGCAGTAAAGGACTAGCGACAGAGACCCAGTACTTC | CASSKGLATETQYF | TRBV27 | TRBD2 | . | TRBJ2-5
TGTGCCAGCAGTTGGGGACAGGGGTCGTTCTATGGCTACACCTTC | CASSWGQGSFYGYTF | TRBV28 | TRBD1 | . | TRBJ1-2
TGCGCCAGCAGCCAAGACCTATCGGGGATTCTAGCGGGGGTGACAGATACGCAGTATTTT | CASSQDLSGILAGVTDTQYF | TRBV4-1 | TRBD2 | . | TRBJ2-3
TGCGCCAGCAGCCGCCTTTCAGGGGGCGGGGAACGGAACACTGAAGCTTTCTTT | CASSRLSGGGERNTEAFF | TRBV4-3 | TRBD1 | . | TRBJ1-1
TGCGCCAGCAGCCAAACCGGGACAGAGAACACTGAAGCTTTCTTT | CASSQTGTENTEAFF | TRBV4-3 | TRBD1 | medium-sized | TRBJ1-1
TGTGCCAGCAGCCCACCTGGGACAGGCAATCAGCCCCAGCATTTT | CASSPPGTGNQPQHF | TRBV7-8 | TRBD1 | . | TRBJ1-5
TGCGCCAGCAGCCAAGAGATCGCCTGGGTTCCAGCCTACGAGCAGTACTTC | CASSQEIAWVPAYEQYF | TRBV4-1 | . | . | TRBJ2-7
TGTGCCAGCAGCGGGTTCTCTGGGGCCAACGTCCTGACTTTC | CASSGFSGANVLTF | TRBV7-9 | . | . | TRBJ2-6
TGTGCCAGCAGCCAAGAGTGGGGGACCTCGGACTATGGCTACACCTTC | CASSQEWGTSDYGYTF | TRBV14 | . | . | TRBJ1-2
TGTGCCAGCCATATAGCGGGGGGGAAAGCCGAGCAGTACTTC | CASHIAGGKAEQYF | TRBV2 | TRBD2 | . | TRBJ2-7
TGTGCCAGTAGTATAGGGGCGGGCTACACCTTC | CASSIGAGYTF | TRBV19 | . | . | TRBJ1-2
TGCGCCAGCAACGGACAGTCTAATAACTATGGCTACACCTTC | CASNGQSNNYGYTF | TRBV4-1 | . | . | TRBJ1-2
TGCGCCAGCAGCCACTGGCCCGGACAGGGGGAGAACACTGAAGCTTTCTTT | CASSHWPGQGENTEAFF | TRBV4-1 | TRBD1 | . | TRBJ1-1
TGTGCCAGCAGGGAGGGTCGGGTTAACACCGGGGAGCTGTTTTTT | CASREGRVNTGELFF | TRBV2 | . | . | TRBJ2-2
TGTGCCAGCAGCTCCACATGGACTAACTATGGCTACACCTTC | CASSSTWTNYGYTF | TRBV12-3/TRBV12-4 | . | . | TRBJ1-2
TGCAGTGCTGCGACAGGGGCCGCTGTAGGGCCCCAGCATTTT | CSAATGAAVGPQHF | TRBV20-1 | TRBD1 | . | TRBJ1-5
TGTGCCAGCAGCCCACCCGCGGACGGGGAGTCCTCCTATAATTCACCCCTCCACTTT | CASSPPADGESSYNSPLHF | TRBV28 | . | . | TRBJ1-6
TGTGCCAGCAGCCTAACTAGCGGAAATCTTCTAGCCAAAAACATTCAGTACTTC | CASSLTSGNLLAKNIQYF | TRBV7-8 | TRBD2 | . | TRBJ2-4
TGTGCCACCAGTCAACTTACGAGCTCAGGAAACATTCAGTACTTC | CATSQLTSSGNIQYF | TRBV15 | . | . | TRBJ2-4
TGTGCCAGTAGTATCGACGTCTCAGGCAATCAGCCCCAGCATTTT | CASSIDVSGNQPQHF | TRBV19 | . | . | TRBJ1-5